Presented here are 10 T cell receptor beta chains from one specimen sequenced in a study of human T cells and chemical hapten exposure. TCRdb re-derived calls from the RACE reads in MiXCR, one entry per CDR3 protein. The sample yields 82,000 or so distinct CDR3 sequences, 10% to 15% seen once. Time point meaning: patch test 3, about 24 weeks after DPC sensitization. Regarding treatment: therapeutic diphenylcyclopropenone sensitization with weekly scalp DPC. The sample consisted of whole blood, taken in connection with sensitization to the hapten diphenylcyclopropenone (DPC). The receptors shown here come from a woman aged 45 to 65 with alopecia areata. Some clones in this sample may be carry-over from other donors' samples.

This clonotype was recorded at least ten times. The rearrangement uses TRBV29-1 and TRBJ2-7; 11 bases match TRBD2. The CDR3 runs 13 residues. Germline V gene lookup returns CDR1 SQVTM and CDR2 ANQGSEA. The DNA for the CDR3 is TGCAGTTGTAGCGGGAGGGCCAAGTACGAGCAGTACTTC. This translates into CSCSGRAKYEQYF.

The chain combines TRBV29-1 with TRBJ1-1; 7 bases are shared with TRBD1. CDR3 size: 14 residues. Germline-derived CDR1 and CDR2 are SQVTM and ANQGSEA. J gave up 7 bases and V 3 bases, and 11 bases lay outside the gene matches. The chain's CDR3 is CSVDGRGGLGEAFF. Written as DNA, the CDR3 is TGCAGCGTTGATGGCAGGGGGGGGTTGGGTGAAGCTTTCTTT.

In its sample, this clonotype was seen many times. This chain joins TRBV7-9 and TRBJ2-1; D is perhaps TRBD2 (6 bases). Trimming shortened V by 11 bases and J by 9 bases, and 14 bases separated the two germline ends. This CDR3 is built from 11 residues. Germline V CDR1 and CDR2: SEHNR, FQNEAQ (reference sequence). The CDR3 DNA is TGTGCCGGAATCCTGGGGGGTGAGCAGTTCTTC. It codes for CAGILGGEQFF.

This clonotype was detected ten times or more. This chain connects TRBV18 to TRBJ2-1; D ambiguous. There are 17 residues in the CDR3. Germline V gene sequence: CDR1 KGHSH, CDR2 LQKENI. The germline V and J ends were trimmed by 3 bases and 4 bases, with 19 bases remaining between them. CDR3 protein: CASSPRPPGRWYNEQFF. In nucleotides, the CDR3 is TGTGCCAGCTCACCGCGTCCCCCGGGTAGGTGGTACAATGAGCAGTTCTTC.

The chain couples TRBV7-2 to TRBJ2-2; D unclear. CDR3 size: 13 residues. The germline CDR1 and CDR2 sequences are SGHTA and FQGNSA. V was pared by 2 bases and J by 6 bases, with 7 bases between. The DNA for the CDR3 is TGTGCCAGCAGCTTACTGGGTCCCGGGGAGCTGTTTTTT. Translating it yields CASSLLGPGELFF.

This clonotype came up many times. The rearrangement uses TRBV27 and TRBJ2-1; a weak D match, TRBD2 (5 bases). The V and J ends lost 5 bases and 6 bases respectively, with 20 bases between them. CDR3 length: 16 residues. CDR1 and CDR2 from the germline V gene are MNHEY and SMNVEV (reference sequence). The CDR3 region has the DNA TGTGCCAGCAGTATACTCCGGCCCCTGGGAGTCAATGAGCAGTTCTTC. Its translation: CASSILRPLGVNEQFF.

The CDR3 region has the DNA TGTGCCAGCAGCTTAGACGGTTGGACCTACGAGCAGTACTTC. It specifies CASSLDGWTYEQYF. The chain employs TRBV7-8 and TRBJ2-7; D gene uncertain. Trimming removed 1 base at V and 2 bases at J, with 9 bases between. CDR3 length: 14 amino acids. Per the germline V gene, CDR1 is SGHVS and CDR2 is FQNEAQ.

This clonotype occurred a few times. The chain is built from TRBV5-1 and TRBJ2-7, with 8 bases lining up with TRBD1. The junction had 8 bases not matched to a gene; V was cut back by 7 bases and J by 2 bases. The germline gives CDR1 SGHRS, CDR2 YFSETQ. CDR3 length equals 14 residues. The CDR3 DNA reads as TGCGCCAGCCAATCCGGGACAGGCCCCTACGAGCAGTACTTC. Translated: CASQSGTGPYEQYF.

This clonotype was counted many times. The chain employs TRBV7-9 and TRBJ2-1; D not certain. Germline V lookup: CDR1 SEHNR, CDR2 FQNEAQ (reference sequence). The CDR3 is 12 amino acids. Trimming took off 5 bases at V and 9 bases at J, with 11 bases between the two ends. The CDR3 is CASSINTFEQFF. CDR3 bases: TGTGCCAGCAGCATTAATACGTTTGAGCAGTTCTTC.

The gene calls are TRBV5-1 and TRBJ1-5; D is uncertain. Germline CDR1 reads SGHRS; CDR2 reads YFSETQ. The CDR3 is 15 residues long. Trimming cost V 4 bases and J 0 bases, with 11 bases left between them. The CDR3 DNA is TGCGCCAGCAGCAAGGACGGGAATAGCAATCAGCCCCAGCATTTT. It is translated as CASSKDGNSNQPQHF. Full variable domain (rest looked up from reference TRBV5-1 and TRBJ1-5): KAGVTQTPRYLIKTRGQQVTLSCSPISGHRSVSWYQQTPGQGLQFLFEYFSETQRNKGNFPGRFSGRQFSNSRSEMNVSTLELGDSALYLCASSKDGNSNQPQHFGDGTRLSIL.